The T cell receptor (beta chain) under discussion was sequenced for a study of blood T cells in healthy people across ages. Study-level findings and limits: In long-lived donors, naive CD4+ cell counts and diversity exceeded those of aged donors.

Worth noting for this clonotype: Its antigen is not identified.

The second PCR ran roughly 6 to 11 cycles with a sample-barcoded 5' primer and J-beta primers. Tagging of each cDNA molecule was performed by a template-switch adaptor with 12 random nucleotides. TCRdb passed the 5' RACE reads through MiXCR, listing each CDR3 protein once. The profile shows approximately 880,000 distinct CDR3 sequences, about 44% of them singletons. Germline-derived CDR1 and CDR2 are LNHDA and SQIVND (reference sequence). This CDR3 spans 16 amino acids. Between the trimmed V and J ends, which lost 7 bases and 0 bases, there was a span of 17 bases. The chain recombines TRBV19 with TRBJ2-3; D could derive from TRBD1 or TRBD2 (6 bases each). The receptor's source is a man aged 25 to 40 in good health. The sequenced sample consisted of blood. The CDR3 is CASTRRGPSSTDTQYF. The DNA of the CDR3 is TGTGCCAGTACTCGACGGGGGCCCTCTAGCACAGATACGCAGTATTTT.